This T cell receptor beta chain comes out of a study of T cells in Graves' hyperthyroidism and ophthalmopathy. Details on this clonotype: The antigen is not known. One base away lies a much larger clone, so this may be a sequencing read error.

TCR beta CDR3 region amplification was performed from RNA transcripts. In the first-round RT-PCR of the TCR CDR3, the HTBI primer set was used. Each CDR3 protein gets one entry after TCRdb re-called the multiplex PCR reads with MiXCR. This sample has hundreds of thousands of distinct CDR3 sequences, with approximately 16% found just once. Under 3 months was the duration of disease in ophthalmopathy patients, who also had a Clinical Activity Score of at least 3 and a NOSPECS grade of at least 4. The CDR3 covers 14 residues. Germline lookup yields CDR1 MDHEN and CDR2 SYDVKM. Findings and caveats of the study: The model identified upcoming ophthalmopathy a median approximately 6.4 months ahead of onset.

Sequenced: blood. This receptor was identified in a woman aged 55-69 years with Graves' ophthalmopathy. The V call is TRBV28, the J call TRBJ1-2; possible D gene TRBD1, 5 bases. Written as DNA, the CDR3 is TGTGCCAGCAGTTCAGGGATAGCTAACTATGGCCACACCTTC. Translated, it gives CASSSGIANYGHTF.